These T cell receptor beta chains were read from a single sample in a study of neoadjuvant anti-PD-1 for oral cavity cancer. The table came from immunoSEQ multiplex PCR; TCRdb's copy has only in-frame clones and leaves some out. Of 65,000 to 95,000 clones in the sample, 84% were seen once. The material was PBMCs, obtained before nivolumab (anti-PD-1) treatment. These receptors were obtained from a person aged 35 to 85 with oral cavity squamous cell carcinoma. Each CDR3 is given with its conserved first and last residue. The order of the fields is J gene, clone size, D gene, V gene, CDR3 protein, CDR3 DNA. The D gene is left open where the match is weak. Expanded clones are given a class, and other clones once, few, many or no size at all.

>TRBJ1-1|few|.|TRBV5-4
CASSSNNPLNTEAFF
TGTGCCAGCAGCTCAAACAATCCACTGAACACTGAAGCTTTCTTT
>TRBJ1-3|once|.|TRBV2
CASSEGQLRNTIYF
TGTGCCAGCAGTGAAGGGCAGTTAAGAAACACCATATATTTT
>TRBJ1-4|.|.|TRBV15
CATSGLHATNEKLFF
TGTGCCACCAGCGGGTTACATGCAACTAATGAAAAACTGTTTTTT
>TRBJ2-1|.|TRBD2|TRBV29-1
CSVGALTSMGEQFF
TGCAGCGTTGGGGCCCTGACTAGCATGGGTGAGCAGTTCTTC
>TRBJ2-2|.|TRBD1|TRBV7-6
CASSFRQGRTGELFF
TGTGCCAGCAGCTTTCGACAGGGGCGCACCGGGGAGCTGTTTTTT
>TRBJ1-1|.|TRBD1|TRBV6-1
CASGQGQGNTEAFF
TGTGCCAGCGGACAAGGACAGGGGAACACTGAAGCTTTCTTT
>TRBJ1-5|.|.|TRBV30
CAWRYSNQPQHF
TGTGCCTGGAGATATAGCAATCAGCCCCAGCATTTT
>TRBJ2-7|.|.|TRBV5-1
CASSSSGFEQYF
TGCGCCAGCAGCTCCTCAGGGTTCGAGCAGTACTTC
>TRBJ2-1|once|.|TRBV19
CASRPSGGPVSGEQFF
TGTGCCAGTAGGCCCTCCGGGGGGCCTGTTTCGGGTGAGCAGTTCTTC
>TRBJ2-1|.|TRBD2|TRBV2
CATYPGGPRNNEQFF
TGTGCCACCTACCCGGGAGGCCCACGAAACAATGAGCAGTTCTTC
>TRBJ1-1|.|.|TRBV4-2
CASSQELRAMNTEAFF
TGTGCCAGCAGCCAGGAGTTGCGGGCTATGAACACTGAAGCTTTCTTT
>TRBJ1-1|.|.|TRBV6-6
CASAGHMNTEAFF
TGTGCCAGCGCGGGGCACATGAACACTGAAGCTTTCTTT
>TRBJ2-5|.|TRBD2|TRBV7-9
CASSPGLGAETQYF
TGTGCCAGCAGCCCAGGACTAGGAGCAGAGACCCAGTACTTC
>TRBJ1-4|.|.|TRBV5-4
CASSSRQATNEKLFF
TGTGCCAGCAGCTCGAGACAGGCGACTAATGAAAAACTGTTTTTT
>TRBJ2-1|.|.|TRBV6-1
CASSEAAQRGRSYNEQFF
TGTGCCAGCAGTGAAGCAGCTCAAAGGGGTAGATCCTACAATGAGCAGTTCTTC
>TRBJ2-7|.|.|TRBV7-6
CASSPGYEQYF
TGTGCCAGCAGCCCAGGCTACGAGCAGTACTTC
>TRBJ1-2|.|.|TRBV9
CASSATPGHYGYTF
TGTGCCAGCAGCGCAACCCCTGGGCACTATGGCTACACCTTC
>TRBJ1-5|.|.|TRBV27
CASIPSQGAQYSNQPQHF
TGTGCCAGCATCCCCAGCCAAGGGGCCCAATATAGCAATCAGCCCCAGCATTTT
>TRBJ2-6|.|.|TRBV6-4
CASSSRTGGAGANVLTF
TGTGCCAGCAGCTCTAGGACGGGGGGCGCTGGGGCCAACGTCCTGACTTTC
>TRBJ2-7|.|TRBD2|TRBV5-1
CASSLYVSGTELTYEQYF
TGCGCCAGCAGCTTGTATGTCAGCGGGACTGAATTGACCTACGAGCAGTACTTC
>TRBJ2-1|.|TRBD1|TRBV5-6
CASSKQGDEQFF
TGTGCCAGCAGCAAGCAGGGGGATGAGCAGTTCTTC
>TRBJ1-4|.|.|TRBV5-8
CASSLELATNEKLFF
TGTGCCAGCAGCTTGGAACTTGCAACTAATGAAAAACTGTTTTTT
>TRBJ2-2|.|.|TRBV11-2
CASNRGAVGELFF
TGTGCCAGCAATCGGGGGGCGGTCGGGGAGCTGTTTTTT
>TRBJ1-5|.|.|TRBV6-1
CASSGANPDQPQHF
TGTGCCAGCAGCGGTGCAAACCCGGATCAGCCCCAGCATTTT
>TRBJ2-3|.|TRBD2|TRBV27
CASSLLAGPDTQYF
TGTGCCAGCAGTTTACTAGCGGGACCAGATACGCAGTATTTT
>TRBJ2-5|.|TRBD2|TRBV19
CASSNSGGETQYF
TGTGCCAGTAGTAATAGCGGGGGGGAGACCCAGTACTTC